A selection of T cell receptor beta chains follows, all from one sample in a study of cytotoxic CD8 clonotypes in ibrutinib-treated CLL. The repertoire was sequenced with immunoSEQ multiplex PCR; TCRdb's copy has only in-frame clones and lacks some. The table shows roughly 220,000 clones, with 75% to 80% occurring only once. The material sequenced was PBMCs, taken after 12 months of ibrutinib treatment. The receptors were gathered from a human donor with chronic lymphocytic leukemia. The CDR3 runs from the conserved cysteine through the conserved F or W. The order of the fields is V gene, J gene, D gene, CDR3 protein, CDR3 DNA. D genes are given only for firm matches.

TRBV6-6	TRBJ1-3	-	CASHLGEGVAGNTIYF	TGTGCCAGCCACCTGGGGGAGGGGGTCGCCGGAAACACCATATATTTT
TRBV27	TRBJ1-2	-	CASSKSGTPYYGYTF	TGTGCCAGCAGTAAGTCCGGGACACCCTACTATGGCTACACCTTC
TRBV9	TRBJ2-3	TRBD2	CASSVAGKGGTDTQYF	TGTGCCAGCAGCGTAGCAGGAAAGGGAGGGACAGATACGCAGTATTTT
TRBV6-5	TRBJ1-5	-	CASSLSSAIQPQHF	TGTGCCAGCAGTCTTTCGTCCGCCATACAGCCCCAGCATTTT
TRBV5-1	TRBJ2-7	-	CASSPGGRAYEQYF	TGCGCCAGCAGCCCGGGGGGCAGGGCCTACGAGCAGTACTTC
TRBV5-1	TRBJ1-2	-	CASRLGGSYGYTF	TGCGCCAGCAGGCTTGGTGGCAGCTATGGCTACACCTTC
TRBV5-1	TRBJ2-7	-	CASSVTGQQRQYF	TGCGCCAGCAGCGTTACCGGACAGCAGCGGCAGTACTTC
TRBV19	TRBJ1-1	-	CASSMVRNTEAFF	TGTGCCAGTAGTATGGTGCGTAACACTGAAGCTTTCTTT
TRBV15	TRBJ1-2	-	CATSRVGNYGYTF	TGTGCCACCAGCAGAGTAGGAAACTATGGCTACACCTTC
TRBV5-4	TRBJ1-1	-	CASSPNMNTEAFF	TGTGCCAGCAGCCCAAATATGAACACTGAAGCTTTCTTT
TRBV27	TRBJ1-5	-	CASADSYSNQPQHF	TGTGCCAGCGCGGACAGTTATAGCAATCAGCCCCAGCATTTT
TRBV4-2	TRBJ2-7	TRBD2	CASSLQESGRGDEQYF	TGTGCCAGCAGCCTACAGGAGAGCGGGAGGGGCGACGAGCAGTACTTC
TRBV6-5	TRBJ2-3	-	CASSYWSLSTDTQYF	TGTGCCAGCAGTTACTGGTCCCTAAGCACAGATACGCAGTATTTT
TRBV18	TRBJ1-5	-	CASSPRQPGGYSNQPQHF	TGTGCCAGCTCACCAAGACAGCCCGGCGGATATAGCAATCAGCCCCAGCATTTT